A selection of T cell receptor beta chains follows, all from one sample in a study of response to subunit inactivated influenza vaccine. One entry per CDR3 protein, called by TCRdb with MiXCR from the RT-PCR reads. The repertoire holds approximately 530,000 distinct CDR3 sequences, with approximately 12% as singletons. Sequencing used PBMCs from blood, obtained about 6 weeks after vaccination. All receptors come from a man between 50 and 59 years old who received an inactivated influenza vaccine. CDR3s leave out the opening cysteine and the closing phenylalanine or tryptophan.

j_call v_call cdr3_aa
TRBJ2-1 TRBV12-3/TRBV12-4 ASRGQNEQF
TRBJ1-2 TRBV6-5 ASSYSTGTGGGGYT
TRBJ2-7 TRBV11-2 ASSYGRGYEQY
TRBJ2-3 TRBV7-2 ASSTGISPDTQY
TRBJ2-1 TRBV20-1 SARDPGTLSYNEQF
TRBJ1-1 TRBV6-4 ASSDVPVTRNTEAF
TRBJ1-5 TRBV7-2 ASSMTGAYSNQPQH
TRBJ1-2 TRBV12-3/TRBV12-4 ASSTRSGQMIYGYT
TRBJ2-5 TRBV4-3 ASSPRTGLGETQY
TRBJ2-4 TRBV4-3 ASSQGWGLTKNIQY
TRBJ2-2 TRBV20-1 SAIRAGTGLGGELF
TRBJ2-5 TRBV29-1 SVEDRPGTQY
TRBJ2-7 TRBV4-3 ASSQEGLAGDYEQY
TRBJ2-1 TRBV20-1 SARAHVQREQF
TRBJ2-7 TRBV3-1 ASSRRTSGSYEQY
TRBJ1-3 TRBV7-8 ASSLQQGPVNTIY
TRBJ2-1 TRBV5-1 ASSSDRSSYNEQF
TRBJ2-3 TRBV29-1 SVQRGGARFLPTDTQY
TRBJ2-3 TRBV9 ASSPSPGAQY